The entry below gives a single T cell receptor beta chain sequence along with its context. What it binds is not known. The sample comes from a study of a mutant IDH1 vaccine in newly diagnosed glioma. Study-level background: Earlier therapy was either radiotherapy, temozolomide, or both, and most got both. Visit V12 was conducted at week 35 as the safety follow-up. Visit V13 came later, at week 47. Study conclusions and caveats: Vaccination induced immune responses in 93.3% of patients.

Sequenced by immunoSEQ multiplex PCR; TCRdb stores in-frame clones only, minus some. The data hold about 32,000 clones, with roughly 80% observed a single time. Time point meaning: week 35, safety follow-up. Topical imiquimod accompanied each vaccine dose, which consisted of 300 ug of mutant IDH1 20-mer peptide. The sample in question was PBMCs, obtained from a glioma patient whose treatment included an IDH1 peptide vaccine. This receptor was obtained from a woman between 18 and 29 years old with glioma.

The CDR3 DNA reads TGTGCCAGCAGTTCCCGGGACAGGGGGCGTCGGAACTATGGCTACACCTTC. It yields the protein CASSSRDRGRRNYGYTF. The chain joins TRBV27 to TRBJ1-2; 12 bases are a match to TRBD1. The V segment lost 4 bases and the J segment 2 bases; nucleotides outside the gene matches: 8. Germline V gene data show CDR1 as MNHEY and CDR2 as SMNVEV (reference sequence). The CDR3 runs to 17 residues.